The clone carrying this T cell receptor beta chain has a count of ten or more. Its antigen is still unknown. RNA transcripts provided the template for amplifying TCR beta CDR3 regions. The first round was an RT-PCR with HTBI primers, and the second round was a multiplex PCR. Via MiXCR, TCRdb re-called the multiplex PCR reads, giving one row per CDR3 protein. Of about 590,000 distinct CDR3 sequences in the sample, approximately 35% were seen once. This specimen comes from a study of Graves' ophthalmopathy and Graves' hyperthyroidism. Other autoimmune diseases, uncontrolled infections, pregnancy and lactation each led to patient exclusion. Notes on the study in general: A roughly 80% specificity and 87.88% sensitivity were achieved by a 13-signature model that separated ophthalmopathy from stable hyperthyroidism.

Germline V gene lookup returns CDR1 SNHLY and CDR2 FYNNEI. This CDR3 has 15 amino acids. V lost 4 bases and J lost 0; bases outside the gene matches: 4. J is TRBJ1-1 and V is TRBV2, with 8 bases identical to TRBD1. The TCR sequence derives from an adult man with Graves' hyperthyroidism. Sequencing was done on a sample of peripheral blood or thyroid tissue (not recorded which). As DNA, the CDR3 is TGTGCCAGCAGTGTCCGCAGGGGGCTGAACACTGAAGCTTTCTTT. Its translation: CASSVRRGLNTEAFF.